Below are 5 T cell receptor beta chains sequenced from a single sample in a study of beta chain features in type 1 diabetes. The authors reverse transcribed all of the isolated RNA, so sequencing captured expressed TCRB transcripts. Sequencing was performed with immunoSEQ multiplex PCR; in TCRdb, only in-frame clones are kept and a portion is missing. In the table there are about 240,000 clones, 27% of which are singletons. Sequencing was done on a sample of central memory CD4+ T cells from blood. Every receptor here comes from a man younger than 40 in good health.

The chain has TRBV10-3 and TRBJ2-1; no clear D gene. Trimming removed 0 bases at V and 9 bases at J, with 12 bases between. The CDR3 covers 14 residues. Per the germline V gene, CDR1 is ENHRY and CDR2 is SYGVKD. In DNA form, the CDR3 reads TGTGCCATCAGTGAGTCGACTCGGACGGCTGAGCAGTTCTTC. Translating it yields CAISESTRTAEQFF.

This clone has only a few counts. The rearrangement links TRBV4-2 to TRBJ2-5; TRBD1 is a possible D gene (6 bases). Trimming left V 4 bases short and J 2 bases short, with 20 bases between. This CDR3 spans 17 amino acids. Germline loops: CDR1 LGHNA, CDR2 YNFKEQ. The CDR3 protein is CASSPIGPQGGQETQYF. The DNA of the CDR3 is TGTGCCAGCAGCCCTATCGGTCCACAGGGTGGGCAAGAGACCCAGTACTTC.

This clone appeared a few times. Just one base apart from a much larger clone, this may be a read error. The chain employs TRBV11-2 and TRBJ1-1, with unresolved D. V was pared by 4 bases and J by 0 bases, with 3 bases between. CDR3 length: 12 amino acids. Germline V gene sequence: CDR1 SGHAT, CDR2 FQNNGV. The CDR3 is CASSSMNTEAFF. Written as DNA, the CDR3 is TGTGCCAGCAGCTCGATGAACACTGAAGCTTTCTTT.

As concerns this clone: The identical CDR3 is also encoded by other nucleotide sequences in the sample. The chain employs TRBV7-2 and TRBJ1-5; D ambiguous. The CDR3 is 14 residues long. Germline assignment: CDR1 SGHTA and CDR2 FQGNSA. The V end lost 6 bases, the J end lost 1 base, and 10 bases lay between the germline ends. The CDR3 sequence: CASSLKSSNQPQHF. The CDR3 bases are TGTGCCAGCAGTCTAAAATCGAGCAATCAGCCCCAGCATTTT. Full variable domain (rest looked up from reference TRBV7-2 and TRBJ1-5): GAGVSQSPSNKVTEKGKDVELRCDPISGHTALYWYRQSLGQGLEFLIYFQGNSAPDKSGLPSDRFSAERTGGSVSTLTIQRTQQEDSAVYLCASSLKSSNQPQHFGDGTRLSIL.

The chain recombines TRBV5-4 with TRBJ2-1; the match to TRBD2 covers 8 bases. This CDR3 contains 15 residues. Losses at the gene ends were 4 bases for V and 10 bases for J; bases not matched to a gene: 13. CDR1 and CDR2 (germline): SGHNT, YYREEE (reference sequence). The CDR3 reads CASSPGTRGSKEQFF. The CDR3 nucleotides read TGTGCCAGCAGCCCCGGGACTAGAGGGTCAAAGGAGCAGTTCTTC.